Listed here is a single TCR beta chain. In the authors' methods: Amplification of reference gene primers provided the estimated nucleated cell counts. TCRdb's copy holds only in-frame clones and misses some; the assay was immunoSEQ multiplex PCR. That table supplies the V and J calls and clone size; D and trimming were determined from the DNA. The sample carries about 130,000 clones, more than 70% recorded once. These data come from a study of blood T cell repertoires in COVID-19. V shed 1 base, J shed 0 bases, and the junction held 3 bases outside the gene matches. The CDR3 totals 16 residues. The germline gives CDR1 SGHAT, CDR2 FQNNGV.

This chain joins TRBV11-2 and TRBJ1-5; 7 bases fit TRBD1. This receptor was identified in a human donor in a cohort sampled during active COVID-19. The source material was peripheral blood. Here the CDR3 DNA reads TGTGCCAGCAGCTTAGGTCGGGACAGTAGCAATCAGCCCCAGCATTTT. As protein: CASSLGRDSSNQPQHF.